The rows below give T cell receptor beta chains drawn from one sample of a study of cytomegalovirus exposure and HLA in healthy donors. Here immunoSEQ multiplex PCR was the method, and the copy in TCRdb shows in-frame clones only, minus some. The sample lists more than 85,000 clones, about 86% occurring once. Sequencing was carried out using PBMCs. These receptors were obtained from a middle-aged man in good health and CMV-seronegative. Both conserved end residues are part of each CDR3. A D gene is named only where the DNA matches it firmly. Clone size is shown for a subset of rows, as once, few, many or a class of expanded clone.

>few|TRBV2|TRBJ2-7|TRBD1
TGTGCCAGCAGAGATCTAGGACAGGGCAGAACCTACGAGCAGTACTTC
CASRDLGQGRTYEQYF
>few|TRBV11-2|TRBJ1-1|.
TGTGCCAGCAGCTCAACAGCTGGCAACACTGAAGCTTTCTTT
CASSSTAGNTEAFF
>once|TRBV5-1|TRBJ2-1|TRBD2
TGCGCCAGCAGCTTGTTGACTAGCGGGGATGAGCAGTTCTTC
CASSLLTSGDEQFF
>.|TRBV11-2|TRBJ2-5|.
TGTGCCAGCAGCTTAGAAGGGAGGAGGACAGGGAGGGCGACCCAGTACTTC
CASSLEGRRTGRATQYF
>.|TRBV29-1|TRBJ2-7|TRBD2
TGCAGCGTTGCCGGGGGGGAAGGGTCCTACGAGCAGTACTTC
CSVAGGEGSYEQYF
>.|TRBV15|TRBJ2-5|.
TGTGCCACCAGCAGAGAACTAGCATCTCCCCGAGAGACCCAGTACTTC
CATSRELASPRETQYF
>.|TRBV6-1|TRBJ1-1|.
TGTGCCAGCAGTCTTTCCACTGAAGCTTTCTTT
CASSLSTEAFF
>.|TRBV6-1|TRBJ1-3|TRBD1
TGTGCCAGCAGTCAGGGGGCTGGTGGAAACACCATATATTTT
CASSQGAGGNTIYF
>.|TRBV18|TRBJ1-4|TRBD1
TGTGCCAGCTCACCAAACAGGGGTAATGAAAAACTGTTTTTT
CASSPNRGNEKLFF
>.|TRBV29-1|TRBJ1-3|.
TGCAGCGTTGAATTGGGTACAGCTTTCTCTGGAAACACCATATATTTT
CSVELGTAFSGNTIYF
>.|TRBV10-3|TRBJ1-2|.
TGTGCCATCAATGACCCCCGGGATGGCTACACCTTC
CAINDPRDGYTF
>.|TRBV6-1|TRBJ1-1|.
TGTGCCAGCAGTGAAGTGGAGGGGTTCCCCACTGAAGCTTTCTTT
CASSEVEGFPTEAFF
>.|TRBV6-1|TRBJ1-2|.
TGTGCCAGCAGTGTCGCCGGGTCGTATGGCTACACCTTC
CASSVAGSYGYTF
>.|TRBV5-6|TRBJ1-2|TRBD1
TGTGCCAGCAGCTTGGAGGGGACAGGGGTAGAAGGCTACACCTTC
CASSLEGTGVEGYTF
>.|TRBV29-1|TRBJ1-4|.
TGCAGCGTTGTTCCAGGCCCCGGTGAAAAACTGTTTTTT
CSVVPGPGEKLFF
>.|TRBV7-9|TRBJ2-7|TRBD1
TGTGCCAGCAGCCATCGCGGGGGACAGGGAGGGGAGCAGTACTTC
CASSHRGGQGGEQYF
>.|TRBV29-1|TRBJ2-3|TRBD1
TGCAGCGCCAGGGACAGGCCCACAGATACGCAGTATTTT
CSARDRPTDTQYF
>.|TRBV9|TRBJ1-1|.
TGTGCCAGCAGCGTAGACAGAGAGACTGAAGCTTTCTTT
CASSVDRETEAFF
>.|TRBV9|TRBJ2-1|.
TGTGCCAGCAGCGTAGTACTCTCCTACAATGAGCAGTTCTTC
CASSVVLSYNEQFF
>.|TRBV5-4|TRBJ1-1|.
TGTGCCAGCAGCTTGGAACCTGTAGCTGAAGCTTTCTTT
CASSLEPVAEAFF
>.|TRBV6-5|TRBJ2-5|.
TGTGCCAGCAGTTACTTAAGCAAAACCGGCCAAGAGACCCAGTACTTC
CASSYLSKTGQETQYF
>.|TRBV27|TRBJ1-6|TRBD1
TGTGCCAGCAGTTTACAGGGGGCCATAATCCGTTACCCCCTCCACTTT
CASSLQGAIIRYPLHF
>.|TRBV30|TRBJ1-6|TRBD1
TGTGCCTGGTCCGGGACAGAAAATTCACCCCTCCACTTT
CAWSGTENSPLHF
>.|TRBV15|TRBJ1-5|.
TGTGCCACCAGCAGAGATCAGGGTATGACGCAGCCCCAGCATTTT
CATSRDQGMTQPQHF
>.|TRBV4-2|TRBJ1-2|.
TGTGCCAGCAGCCAAGGACAGAATAACTATGGCTACACCTTC
CASSQGQNNYGYTF
>.|TRBV5-1|TRBJ2-2|.
TGCGCCAGCAGCCGAGAGGGCGCAGGTTCGAACACCGGGGAGCTGTTTTTT
CASSREGAGSNTGELFF
>.|TRBV28|TRBJ1-3|.
TGTGCCAGCAGTTCCCTAAACAGGGGAAACACCATATATTTT
CASSSLNRGNTIYF
>.|TRBV6-5|TRBJ2-2|.
TGTGCCAGCAGTTCGTACACCGGGGAGCTGTTTTTT
CASSSYTGELFF
>.|TRBV6-5|TRBJ2-3|TRBD2
TGTGCCAGCAGCCGCGGGAGGCCCCAAGATACGCAGTATTTT
CASSRGRPQDTQYF
>.|TRBV5-4|TRBJ2-7|TRBD1
TGTGCCAGCACCTACCGAGCGGGACAGGGTAGGATTGGGGGTTCGGCCGAGCAGTACTTC
CASTYRAGQGRIGGSAEQYF
>.|TRBV5-4|TRBJ1-6|.
TGTGCCAGCAGCTTGTCAGGGGTAGGGAATTCACCCCTCCACTTT
CASSLSGVGNSPLHF
>.|TRBV6-5|TRBJ1-2|TRBD1
TGTGCCAGCAGCAACCGGGACAGGGGGAATATTGGCTACACCTTC
CASSNRDRGNIGYTF
>.|TRBV2|TRBJ2-3|TRBD1
TGTGCCAGCAGGGCGGGACAGGGGGCGACAGATACGCAGTATTTT
CASRAGQGATDTQYF
>.|TRBV28|TRBJ1-5|.
TGTGCGTCGGGACTGCTCAATCAGCCCCAGCATTTT
CASGLLNQPQHF
>.|TRBV6-5|TRBJ1-1|.
TGTGCCAGCAGTTGGAGCGCAACGGGAACTGAAGCTTTCTTT
CASSWSATGTEAFF
>.|TRBV10-2|TRBJ1-2|TRBD1
TGCGCCAGCAGGGGGACAGGAGCTTTCTATGGCTACACCTTC
CASRGTGAFYGYTF
>.|TRBV5-6|TRBJ1-6|TRBD1
TGTGCCACCAGGGGCAGGGGGCGAGATAATTCACCCCTCCACTTT
CATRGRGRDNSPLHF
>once|TRBV25-1|TRBJ1-2|.
TGTGCCAGCAGTGAGGCAGATTATGGCTACACCTTC
CASSEADYGYTF
>.|TRBV7-8|TRBJ1-1|TRBD1
TGTGCCAGCAGCTTGGCTCCGGGACAGGCCTTTACCGCTTTCTTT
CASSLAPGQAFTAFF
>.|TRBV9|TRBJ1-3|.
TGTGCCAGCAGCGTAGGAGGCAGTGTGGCTGGAAACACCATATATTTT
CASSVGGSVAGNTIYF
>.|TRBV7-9|TRBJ2-1|.
TGTGCCAGCAGCTTAGCCGACTTTAATGGTTACGATGAGCAGTTCTTC
CASSLADFNGYDEQFF
>.|TRBV5-1|TRBJ2-7|.
TGCGCCAGCAGCTTGGGCAACACCTGGAGCTCCTACGAGCAGTACTTC
CASSLGNTWSSYEQYF
>.|TRBV9|TRBJ1-6|.
TGTGCCAGCAGCGGTGCAAGCTCACCCCTCCACTTT
CASSGASSPLHF
>.|TRBV29-1|TRBJ1-4|TRBD1
TGCAGCGCACAGGGGGCGGACGAAAAACTGTTTTTT
CSAQGADEKLFF
>medium-sized|TRBV6-6|TRBJ2-3|TRBD2
TGTGCCAGCAGTCACGCAGCGGGGGGTGGCACAGATACGCAGTATTTT
CASSHAAGGGTDTQYF
>.|TRBV6-6|TRBJ1-2|TRBD1
TGTGCCAGCAGTTACTCGTTGGGACAGGGAGCCTACACCTTC
CASSYSLGQGAYTF
>once|TRBV5-1|TRBJ2-3|.
TGCGCCAGCAGCATAACTAGGGCAGATACGCAGTATTTT
CASSITRADTQYF
>.|TRBV7-7|TRBJ1-1|.
TGTGCCAGCAGCTTAGATCGGTTCAATGAAGCTTTCTTT
CASSLDRFNEAFF
>.|TRBV6-6|TRBJ2-3|.
TGTGCCAGCAGTATAACAGGGTACGTTGGAGATACGCAGTATTTT
CASSITGYVGDTQYF
>.|TRBV5-1|TRBJ1-2|.
TGCGCCAGCAGCTCCACTAAGGATGGCTACACCTTC
CASSSTKDGYTF
>.|TRBV5-1|TRBJ1-3|TRBD1
TGCGCCAGCTCGCCGACAGGGGCTGGAAACACCATATATTTT
CASSPTGAGNTIYF
>.|TRBV4-3|TRBJ2-7|.
TGCGCCAGCAGCCAAGTGCGGGATGGGGGCTACGAGCAGTACTTC
CASSQVRDGGYEQYF
>.|TRBV28|TRBJ1-2|.
TGTGCCAGCACTGCGCGGAACTATGGCTACACCTTC
CASTARNYGYTF
>.|TRBV28|TRBJ1-6|TRBD1
TGTGCCAGCAGTTTACCTAGGCAGGGGGGCAAATCCCTCCACTTT
CASSLPRQGGKSLHF
>.|TRBV19|TRBJ1-1|.
TGTGCCAGTAGGGGCGGAGAGGGGGCTGAAGCTTTCTTT
CASRGGEGAEAFF
>.|TRBV12-2|TRBJ2-1|.
TGTGCAAGTCGCTTAGTCCGGACTGTATCCTACAATGAGCAGTTCTTC
CASRLVRTVSYNEQFF
>.|TRBV18|TRBJ1-1|TRBD1
TGTGCCAGCTCAGGGACAGGGATTGAAGCTTTCTTT
CASSGTGIEAFF
>.|TRBV6-1|TRBJ1-4|.
TGTGCCAGCATCGAACACGCAGGGGAGGAAAAACTGTTTTTT
CASIEHAGEEKLFF